This TCR beta chain was identified in a study of PD-L1 blockade in urothelial cancer. Study information: Of prior chemotherapy regimens, patients had received between 0 and 3. Blood samples had a median of 141,255 T cells. Study-wide points: Durable-benefit patients showed greater tumor-associated blood clone expansion at 3 weeks.

This clone has more than one count but fewer than ten. What it binds is unknown. Repertoires were generated with immunoSEQ multiplex PCR, while TCRdb's copy carries only in-frame clones and drops some. The sample lists over 100,000 clones, about 91% seen once, with approximately 3.5% in the top ten. Regarding time point: peripheral blood 6 weeks after treatment start. Sequencing was performed on PBMCs, taken around atezolizumab (anti-PD-L1) treatment. The TCR comes from a man in his 60s with urothelial cancer.

The CDR3 DNA sequence: TGTGCCAGCAGCCCCTTTGCGGGGGGGAAAAACATTCAGTACTTC. This gives the protein CASSPFAGGKNIQYF. The genes are TRBV7-2 and TRBJ2-4, with 9 bases identical to TRBD2. Unmatched junction bases numbered 6, after V lost 5 bases and J lost 4 bases. Germline lookup yields CDR1 SGHTA and CDR2 FQGNSA. The CDR3 runs 15 residues.